The clone carrying this T cell receptor (beta chain) was detected ten times or more. These data belong to a study of T cell repertoires in cytomegalovirus infection. TCRdb called the reads again in MiXCR, with one record for every CDR3 protein. Of around 550,000 distinct CDR3 sequences listed, 26% are singletons. Looked up from germline, CDR1 is MNHEY and CDR2 is SMNVEV (reference sequence). The CDR3 covers 15 residues. V trimming: 6 bases; J trimming: 4 bases; junction bases outside the gene matches: 4. This chain joins TRBV27 and TRBJ2-3, with TRBD2 identical over 13 bases. The sequencing input was PBMCs. The sequence derives from a human donor in good health (CMV status not recorded). Some clones in this sample may be carry-over from other donors' samples. The CDR3: CASSLTSGRPDTQYF. CDR3 sequence (DNA): TGTGCCAGCAGCCTGACTAGCGGGAGGCCAGATACGCAGTATTTT.